A single sample is the source of the 31 T cell receptor beta chains below, sequenced in a study of T cells after yellow fever vaccination. TCRdb re-called the 5' RACE reads through MiXCR, storing one row per CDR3 protein. The table records about 350,000 distinct CDR3 sequences, around 8.1% of them present only once. The specimen comprised PBMCs, sampled about 49 days after the first yellow fever vaccination. Source of these receptors: a man younger than 35 who received the YFV17D yellow fever vaccine.

The V and J genes are TRBV10-3 and TRBJ2-3; 8 bases match TRBD2. This CDR3 comprises 15 residues. J was trimmed by 0 bases and V by 4 bases; bases with no gene match: 3. From germline, CDR1 is ENHRY and CDR2 SYGVKD. CDR3 nucleotide sequence: TGTGCCATCAGTGGGAGCGGGAGTAGCACAGATACGCAGTATTTT. Its translation: CAISGSGSSTDTQYF.

The V call is TRBV7-2, the J call TRBJ2-5, with TRBD2 matching over 7 bases. The germline CDR1 and CDR2 sequences are SGHTA and FQGNSA. The CDR3 has 14 amino acids. Germline trimming cut 5 bases from V and 4 bases from J; bases unmatched to any gene: 7. This chain's CDR3 is CASSPAPGGETQYF. CDR3 bases: TGTGCCAGCAGCCCGGCCCCGGGGGGAGAGACCCAGTACTTC.

The V and J genes are TRBV20-1 and TRBJ1-3; possibly TRBD1 for D (6 bases). Germline V gene lookup returns CDR1 DFQATT and CDR2 SNEGSKA (reference sequence). The ends were cut back, 6 bases at V and 4 bases at J, with 10 bases in the middle. The CDR3 has 12 residues. This CDR3 reads CSAPGQGNTIYF. The CDR3 DNA sequence: TGCAGTGCCCCCGGACAGGGAAACACCATATATTTT.

Turning to this clonotype: A read error may explain this, as a much larger clone is one base away. The rearrangement joins TRBV12-3 or TRBV12-4 to TRBJ1-1; maybe TRBD1 (5 bases). CDR3 length: 14 residues. CDR3 sequence: CASSPGGDYTEAYF. Here the CDR3 DNA reads TGTGCCAGCAGCCCTGGGGGGGACTACACTGAAGCTTACTTT.

This clonotype was observed at least ten times. The J gene is TRBJ2-2, the V gene TRBV10-3, with TRBD1 identical over 9 bases. Looked up from germline, CDR1 is ENHRY and CDR2 is SYGVKD. CDR3 length: 15 residues. J was trimmed by 6 bases and V by 6 bases; bases with no gene match: 8. CDR3 DNA sequence: TGTGCCATCAGGGAAAGACAGGGGGTGGCCGGGGAGCTGTTTTTT. Amino acid sequence: CAIRERQGVAGELFF.

This clonotype has a handful of counts. The rearrangement joins TRBV20-1 to TRBJ2-2, with D uncertain. The CDR3 extends over 12 amino acids. V gave up 6 bases and J gave up 4 bases, with 9 bases separating them. CDR1 and CDR2 (germline): DFQATT, SNEGSKA (reference sequence). CDR3 in DNA: TGCAGTGCGGCTCGGTTCACCGGGGAGCTGTTTTTT. This gives the protein CSAARFTGELFF.

The V call is TRBV5-1, the J call TRBJ2-1; tentative D call: TRBD2 (5 bases). Germline lookup yields CDR1 SGHRS and CDR2 YFSETQ. V was pared by 1 base and J by 7 bases, with 12 bases between. This CDR3 spans 14 amino acids. The CDR3 protein is CASSLLGASNEQFF. The CDR3 coding sequence is TGCGCCAGCAGCTTGTTGGGAGCAAGTAATGAGCAGTTCTTC.

This clonotype occurred a few times. This sequence joins TRBV6-2 or TRBV6-3 and TRBJ2-4; 7 nucleotides align to TRBD2. Germline V gives CDR1 MNHEY, CDR2 SVGEGT. The CDR3 sequence is 18 residues long. Trimming cost V 0 bases and J 7 bases; bases outside gene matches: 15. The CDR3 reads CASSYSSTRGELDNIQYF. The CDR3 DNA follows: TGTGCCAGCAGTTACTCTTCCACCCGGGGGGAGTTAGACAACATTCAGTACTTC.

This rearrangement joins TRBV20-1 to TRBJ1-5, with D hard to call. The ends were cut back, 6 bases at V and 11 bases at J, with 23 bases in the middle. The germline gives CDR1 DFQATT, CDR2 SNEGSKA (reference sequence). CDR3 length: 14 residues. This CDR3 is CSAPDLGVARAQHF. DNA for the CDR3: TGCAGTGCCCCGGATCTGGGTGTGGCGAGGGCCCAGCATTTT.

Comments on this clonotype: The junction differs from germline at one of its ends, possibly a read error. This chain links TRBV10-3 with TRBJ1-2; D gene unclear. Looked up from germline, CDR1 is ENHRY and CDR2 is SYGVKD. The CDR3 has 10 residues. CDR3 in DNA: TGTGCCATCCGGTCCTTAGAGCCCTTGTTC. Its protein is CAIRSLEPLF.

This clonotype turned up a few times. The CDR3 sequence is CASSLGRGGMNTEAFF. DNA of the CDR3: TGTGCCAGCAGCTTGGGCCGGGGGGGGATGAACACTGAAGCTTTCTTT. J is TRBJ1-1 and V is TRBV7-2; perhaps TRBD1 as D (5 bases). Trimming pared 3 bases from V and 0 bases from J, leaving 14 bases between. This CDR3 is built from 16 residues. Germline lookup yields CDR1 SGHTA and CDR2 FQGNSA. Full variable domain (rest looked up from reference TRBV7-2 and TRBJ1-1): GAGVSQSPSNKVTEKGKDVELRCDPISGHTALYWYRQSLGQGLEFLIYFQGNSAPDKSGLPSDRFSAERTGGSVSTLTIQRTQQEDSAVYLCASSLGRGGMNTEAFFGQGTRLTVV.

This rearrangement joins TRBV23-1 to TRBJ1-5; maybe TRBD1 (6 bases). TRBV23-1 is flagged as an ORF with uncertain function. Trimming cost V 11 bases and J 5 bases, with 13 bases left between them. The CDR3 length is 12 residues. CDR3 sequence reads: CARGGADQPQHF. CDR3 nucleotide sequence: TGCGCCCGGGGGGGGGCCGATCAGCCCCAGCATTTT.

A few counts support this clonotype. This sequence joins TRBV20-1 and TRBJ1-2; no reliable D call. This CDR3 spans 14 amino acids. Trimming removed 0 bases from V and 8 bases from J, with 16 bases in between. In germline, CDR1 is DFQATT, CDR2 SNEGSKA (reference sequence). CDR3 coding DNA: TGCAGTGCTAGAGATCCGGACTCTTCCCGGGGCTACACCTTC. This codes for CSARDPDSSRGYTF.

This chain connects TRBV27 to TRBJ1-4; tentatively, D is TRBD1 (5 bases). V lost 6 bases and J lost 8, with 16 bases in between. Germline V gene sequence: CDR1 MNHEY, CDR2 SMNVEV (reference sequence). The CDR3 has 14 amino acids. Here the CDR3 DNA reads TGTGCCAGCAGGAAGGGGATCAGGTCGGAAAAACTGTTTTTT. It translates to CASRKGIRSEKLFF. The full variable domain, rest sourced from reference TRBV27 and TRBJ1-4, is EAQVTQNPRYLITVTGKKLTVTCSQNMNHEYMSWYRQDPGLGLRQIYYSMNVEVTDKGDVPEGYKVSRKEKRNFPLILESPSPNQTSLYFCASRKGIRSEKLFFGSGTQLSVL.

This chain connects TRBV4-1 to TRBJ2-5, with 10 positions matching TRBD2. This CDR3 is built from 15 residues. In germline, CDR1 is MGHRA, CDR2 YSYEKL. J was trimmed by 3 bases and V by 4 bases; bases with no gene match: 5. The chain's CDR3 is CASSRRLAGEETQYF. CDR3 nucleotides: TGCGCCAGCAGCCGCCGACTAGCGGGCGAAGAGACCCAGTACTTC.

V and J are TRBV15 and TRBJ2-3; D not certain. This CDR3 comprises 11 residues. Germline V lookup: CDR1 LNHNV, CDR2 YYDKDF (reference sequence). Trimming pared 3 bases from V and 7 bases from J, leaving 5 bases between. The CDR3 DNA reads TGTGCCACCAGCAGGGGCTATACGCAGTATTTT. Translating it yields CATSRGYTQYF.

This clonotype has just a few counts. V is TRBV5-1 and J is TRBJ2-1, with 12 bases that match TRBD2. The CDR3 is 16 amino acids. With 3 bases clipped from V and 7 bases from J, the junction kept 8 bases outside the gene matches. The germline V gene has CDR1 SGHRS and CDR2 YFSETQ. The CDR3 DNA follows: TGCGCCAGCAGCTGGCCTCCTAGCGGGGGGGCTAATGAGCAGTTCTTC. Its protein is CASSWPPSGGANEQFF.

This clonotype was seen at least ten times. V is TRBV6-1 and J is TRBJ2-7, with D perhaps TRBD2 (5 bases). With 0 bases removed from V and 7 bases from J, the gap between germline ends came to 10 bases. The germline V gene encodes CDR1 MNHNS and CDR2 SASEGT. The CDR3 has 13 amino acids. The CDR3 reads CASSEARPGEQYV. The CDR3 bases are TGTGCCAGCAGTGAAGCCCGACCGGGGGAGCAGTACGTC.

The chain carries TRBV20-1 and TRBJ1-4; D is possibly TRBD1 (5 bases). Trimming shortened V by 0 bases and J by 7 bases, and 12 bases separated the two germline ends. Germline V lookup: CDR1 DFQATT, CDR2 SNEGSKA (reference sequence). The CDR3 totals 14 residues. CDR3 amino acids: CSARERTNSEKLFF. The CDR3, as DNA: TGCAGTGCTAGAGAGCGGACAAACTCTGAAAAACTGTTTTTT.

Only a few counts were recorded for this clonotype. V is TRBV18 and J is TRBJ1-2, with 10 bases fitting TRBD1. With 5 bases clipped from V and 4 bases from J, the junction kept 16 bases outside the gene matches. The CDR3 extends over 18 amino acids. CDR1 KGHSH and CDR2 LQKENI come from the germline V gene. DNA for the CDR3: TGTGCCAGCTCAGCCGTCCGGGACAGGGGTCGCCTTTTCTATGGCTACACCTTC. This sequence encodes CASSAVRDRGRLFYGYTF.

J is TRBJ2-7 and V is TRBV7-6; weak D call: TRBD1 (6 bases). The V end was cut by 5 bases, the J end by 0 bases, with 20 bases between. Per germline, CDR1 SGHVS and CDR2 FNYEAQ. The CDR3 loop spans 17 amino acids. The CDR3 loop is CASSPPPDRPSSYEQYF. The CDR3 coding sequence is TGTGCCAGCAGCCCGCCGCCCGACAGGCCAAGCTCCTACGAGCAGTACTTC. Complete variable domain (other parts from reference TRBV7-6 and TRBJ2-7): GAGVSQSPRYKVTKRGQDVALRCDPISGHVSLYWYRQALGQGPEFLTYFNYEAQQDKSGLPNDRFSAERPEGSISTLTIQRTEQRDSAMYRCASSPPPDRPSSYEQYFGPGTRLTVT.

The J gene is TRBJ2-7, the V gene TRBV29-1; possible D gene TRBD2, 6 bases. The V end was cut by 4 bases, the J end by 2 bases, with 12 bases between. The CDR3 extends over 13 amino acids. Germline values: CDR1 SQVTM, CDR2 ANQGSEA. In DNA form, the CDR3 reads TGCAGCGTTGCCGGGGGTTCTCCCTACGAGCAGTACTTC. Its protein is CSVAGGSPYEQYF.

V is TRBV20-1 and J is TRBJ2-5, with D uncertain. Trimming stripped 3 bases from V and 5 bases from J, with 10 bases between. The CDR3 is 12 amino acids. CDR1 is DFQATT and CDR2 is SNEGSKA in the germline V gene (reference sequence). CDR3 sequence (DNA): TGCAGTGCTAGTGAGCAGGAGGAGACCCAGTACTTC. The encoded protein is CSASEQEETQYF.

V usage is TRBV3-1 and J usage is TRBJ1-5; the D is unclear. This CDR3 spans 14 amino acids. Germline CDR1 and CDR2: LGHDT and YNNKEL (reference sequence). Trimming removed 0 bases at V and 7 bases at J, with 10 bases between. CDR3 amino acids: CASSQDFCDQPQHF. In DNA, the CDR3 is TGTGCCAGCAGCCAAGATTTTTGTGACCAGCCCCAGCATTTT.

This clonotype showed up many times. This chain links TRBV27 with TRBJ2-7; D gene ambiguous. CDR1 and CDR2 from the germline V gene are MNHEY and SMNVEV (reference sequence). V dropped 5 bases and J dropped 1 base, with 12 bases sitting between them. The CDR3 consists of 14 residues. As DNA, the CDR3 is TGTGCCAGCAGTCCCCCCGCCAGGTCCTACGAGCAGTACTTC. Protein: CASSPPARSYEQYF.

In the case of this clonotype: It may be a read error: a sequence one base away is much more abundant. CDR3 nucleotide sequence: TGTGCCAGCAGCTTGCAGGGGGGAAATTCACCCTTCCACTTT. Residues: CASSLQGGNSPFHF. This sequence joins TRBV12-3 or TRBV12-4 and TRBJ1-6; 7 bases align to TRBD1. This CDR3 is 14 amino acids long.

V usage is TRBV6-5 and J usage is TRBJ2-7; D possibly corresponds to TRBD2 (5 bases). CDR1 is MNHEY, CDR2 SVGAGI, per germline. CDR3 length equals 12 residues. Deletions cut 4 bases from V and 7 bases from J, with 11 bases between. The CDR3 DNA sequence: TGTGCCAGCAGTTTGGGCTCGGGGGAGCAGTACTTC. It yields the protein CASSLGSGEQYF.

The CDR3 bases are TGTGCCAGCAGTGAAGGGCAGGGGCCCTTGGACACTGAAGCTTTCTTT. Amino acid sequence: CASSEGQGPLDTEAFF. The rearrangement links TRBV2 to TRBJ1-1, with D possibly TRBD1 on 6 matching bases. Germline CDR1 reads SNHLY; CDR2 reads FYNNEI. The CDR3 contains 16 residues. Deletions cut 1 base from V and 3 bases from J, with 15 bases between.

This clonotype has just a few counts. The chain has TRBV4-3 and TRBJ2-2; 10 bases are shared with TRBD2. Germline V gene lookup returns CDR1 LGHNA and CDR2 YSLEER. CDR3 length: 19 residues. V shed 0 bases and J 5 bases; nucleotides not matched to a gene: 12. In nucleotides, the CDR3 is TGCGCCAGCAGCCAAGAAGCGGGGGGGCTGTTACCGGGGACCGGGGAGCTGTTTTTT. It is translated as CASSQEAGGLLPGTGELFF.

The J gene is TRBJ2-3, the V gene TRBV7-2; D is possibly TRBD1 (6 bases). Germline assignment: CDR1 SGHTA and CDR2 FQGNSA. This CDR3 comprises 15 residues. V lost 6 bases and J lost 4, with 17 bases in between. The chain's CDR3 is CASRALRGGADTQYF. The DNA for the CDR3 is TGTGCCAGCAGGGCCCTGCGAGGGGGTGCAGATACGCAGTATTTT.

This clonotype was seen more than once but under ten times. The chain employs TRBV21-1 and TRBJ1-2; the D segment call TRBD1 is taken from the table without a DNA check. TRBV21-1 counts as a pseudogene. CDR3 size: 15 residues. The CDR3 DNA sequence: TGTGCCAGCAGCCTCACCAAAGGGACAGGCTATGGCTACACCTTC. Its protein product is CASSLTKGTGYGYTF.